These 25 T cell receptor beta chains share one sample of origin, sequenced in a study of beta chain features in type 1 diabetes. The study, taken as a whole, reports: Patients with Type 1 diabetes showed moderately but significantly shorter TCRB CDR3s in all four CD4+ subsets.

Their recognized antigens are unknown. The sequenced template was cDNA made from the entire isolated RNA. The method was immunoSEQ multiplex PCR; TCRdb's version includes in-frame clones alone and lacks a portion of them. Seen here are approximately 120,000 clones, around a sixth observed once, and the top ten hold 2% to 3%. Material for sequencing was central memory CD4+ T cells from blood. These TCRs come from a man between 18 and 35 years old with type 1 diabetes.

In its sample, this clone was seen a few times. The V call is TRBV30, the J call TRBJ2-3, with TRBD2 matching 7 bases. This CDR3 is built from 12 residues. Per germline, CDR1 GTSNPN and CDR2 SVGIG (reference sequence). J gave up 9 bases and V 7 bases, and 10 bases lay outside the gene matches. In nucleotides, the CDR3 is TGTGCCTCAAACGCGGGAGTTCGCACGCAGTATTTT. Its protein product is CASNAGVRTQYF.

The J gene is TRBJ2-2, the V gene TRBV29-1; TRBD1 matches 7 bases. Trimming cost V 6 bases and J 5 bases; bases outside gene matches: 3. This CDR3 spans 12 amino acids. The V gene's germline CDR1 is SQVTM and CDR2 ANQGSEA. CDR3 DNA: TGCAGCGTGGCAGGGGGTACCGGGGAGCTGTTTTTT. Amino acids: CSVAGGTGELFF.

This clone was counted between two and nine times. The gene calls are TRBV28 and TRBJ1-3; tentative D call: TRBD1 (6 bases). The CDR3 is 17 amino acids. Germline CDR1 reads MDHEN; CDR2 reads SYDVKM. V was pared by 4 bases and J by 2 bases, with 18 bases between. CDR3 sequence: CASSSRVSQGTGNTIYF. As DNA, the CDR3 is TGTGCCAGCAGTTCCCGCGTGTCCCAGGGGACTGGAAACACCATATATTTT.

The J gene is TRBJ2-5, the V gene TRBV28; D perhaps matches TRBD1 (5 bases). V was shortened by 5 bases and J by 2 bases, with 12 bases between the two germline ends. The CDR3 loop spans 14 amino acids. CDR1 is MDHEN and CDR2 is SYDVKM in the germline V gene. CDR3: CASSLGQEQETQYF. The DNA for the CDR3 is TGTGCCAGCAGTCTAGGACAAGAACAAGAGACCCAGTACTTC.

This clone has just a few counts. The chain has TRBV20-1 and TRBJ2-7; D not certain. V was cut by 4 bases and J by 3 bases, with 4 bases left in between. This CDR3 region has 10 residues. Looked up from germline, CDR1 is DFQATT and CDR2 is SNEGSKA (reference sequence). The CDR3 region has the DNA TGCAGTGCTATTGACTACGAGCAGTACTTC. This sequence encodes CSAIDYEQYF.

This clone has only a few counts. The chain combines TRBV29-1 with TRBJ1-2; 7 nucleotides line up with TRBD1. CDR3 length: 12 residues. Looked up from germline, CDR1 is SQVTM and CDR2 is ANQGSEA. V shed 1 base and J 5 bases; nucleotides not matched to a gene: 1. The CDR3 region is CSVEGRGYGYTF. The CDR3 DNA follows: TGCAGCGTTGAAGGCAGGGGGTATGGCTACACCTTC.

The chain carries TRBV7-9 and TRBJ2-3; 8 bases agree with TRBD1. V was pared by 3 bases and J by 2 bases, with 7 bases of the junction left unmatched. CDR1 SEHNR and CDR2 FQNEAQ come from the germline V gene (reference sequence). CDR3 length: 16 amino acids. The CDR3 DNA is TGTGCCAGCAGCTTCCGGACAGGGTTGGCCACAGATACGCAGTATTTT. This gives the protein CASSFRTGLATDTQYF. Combining the CDR3 with reference TRBV7-9 and TRBJ2-3 gives the whole variable domain DTGVSQNPRHKITKRGQNVTFRCDPISEHNRLYWYRQTLGQGPEFLTYFQNEAQLEKSRLLSDRFSAERPKGSFSTLEIQRTEQGDSAMYLCASSFRTGLATDTQYFGPGTRLTVL.

This clone was detected a few times. The chain couples TRBV7-9 to TRBJ1-1, with TRBD1 identical over 9 bases. CDR3 length: 15 amino acids. The germline V gene has CDR1 SEHNR and CDR2 FQNEAQ (reference sequence). Trimming took 5 bases from V and 3 from J; bases not matched to a gene: 7. The CDR3 protein is CASSDDRGMYTEAFF. CDR3 nucleotide sequence: TGTGCCAGCAGCGATGACAGGGGGATGTACACTGAAGCTTTCTTT.

This rearrangement joins TRBV7-2 to TRBJ2-1; 7 positions agree with TRBD1. Trimming at V came to 5 bases and at J to 6 bases, leaving 10 bases not matched to a gene. This CDR3 contains 15 residues. CDR1 is SGHTA, CDR2 FQGNSA, per germline. The DNA for the CDR3 is TGTGCCAGCAGCCGACAGGGAGTAGATCTCAATGAGCAGTTCTTC. Translating gives CASSRQGVDLNEQFF.

The chain's CDR3 is CASSLSVPNYGYTF. In DNA form, the CDR3 reads TGTGCCAGCAGCTTATCCGTCCCTAACTATGGCTACACCTTC. The chain carries TRBV7-9 and TRBJ1-2; unclear D gene. Trimming shortened V by 2 bases and J by 0 bases, and 7 bases separated the two germline ends. The CDR3 has 14 amino acids. The germline V gene encodes CDR1 SEHNR and CDR2 FQNEAQ (reference sequence).

Only a few counts were recorded for this clone. The chain joins TRBV20-1 to TRBJ2-1; a possible D gene is TRBD2 (5 bases). Looked up from germline, CDR1 is DFQATT and CDR2 is SNEGSKA (reference sequence). V was pared by 6 bases and J by 10 bases, with 10 bases between. There are 10 residues in the CDR3. The DNA of the CDR3 is TGCAGTGCCCCCCGGGAAGAGCAGTTCTTC. Its translation: CSAPREEQFF.

In DNA form, the CDR3 reads TGCGCCAGCAGCCCGAACCCGGGACAATCGGGTAATTCACCCCTCCACTTT. Its translation: CASSPNPGQSGNSPLHF. The chain combines TRBV5-1 with TRBJ1-6; D may be TRBD1 (6 bases). V lost 4 bases and J lost 6, with 20 bases in between. Germline assignment: CDR1 SGHRS and CDR2 YFSETQ. The CDR3 sequence is 17 residues long.

A few counts support this clone. The genes are TRBV4-3 and TRBJ2-1; D is unclear. Trimming removed 4 bases at V and 7 bases at J, with 17 bases between. The V gene's germline CDR1 is LGHNA and CDR2 YSLEER. The CDR3 runs to 15 residues. The CDR3 DNA follows: TGCGCCAGCAGCCGGGAAGTGGCGGCTTCTAATGAGCAGTTCTTC. This codes for CASSREVAASNEQFF.

A few counts support this clone. V and J are TRBV2 and TRBJ2-5, with 10 bases that match TRBD1. V was clipped by 7 bases and J by 3 bases; unmatched bases: 5. The germline V gene encodes CDR1 SNHLY and CDR2 FYNNEI. The CDR3 has 14 amino acids. CDR3 residues: CASTKGTGEETQYF. Written as DNA, the CDR3 is TGTGCCAGCACTAAGGGGACAGGGGAAGAGACCCAGTACTTC.

This clone showed up just a few times. The chain uses TRBV15 and TRBJ1-1, with D hard to call. The germline gives CDR1 LNHNV, CDR2 YYDKDF (reference sequence). This CDR3 has 16 residues. The ends were cut back, 0 bases at V and 0 bases at J, with 11 bases in the middle. The CDR3 bases are TGTGCCACCAGCAGAGATCTCGCGGCCATGAACACTGAAGCTTTCTTT. Translation: CATSRDLAAMNTEAFF.

This clone was seen a few times. CDR3 DNA sequence: TGCAGCGTTGTACCACAGGGAGGCGGCTATGGCTACACCTTC. Translation: CSVVPQGGGYGYTF. This sequence joins TRBV29-1 and TRBJ1-2; possibly TRBD1 for D (6 bases). The V end lost 4 bases, the J end lost 4 bases, and 16 bases lay between the germline ends. The CDR3 totals 14 residues. Germline CDR1 SQVTM, CDR2 ANQGSEA.

This clone was counted between two and nine times. V and J are TRBV27 and TRBJ2-3, with 9 bases lining up with TRBD1. V lost 8 bases and J lost 5; bases outside the gene matches: 8. CDR1 and CDR2 (germline): MNHEY, SMNVEV (reference sequence). There are 14 residues in the CDR3. Written as DNA, the CDR3 is TGTGCCAGCCCCCGGGACAGGGCCGAAGATACGCAGTATTTT. Protein sequence: CASPRDRAEDTQYF.

This clone was recorded a few times. The V call is TRBV7-2, the J call TRBJ2-3; no clear D gene. The CDR3 covers 14 residues. V shed 7 bases and J shed 6 bases, with 17 bases lying between them. CDR1 is SGHTA, CDR2 FQGNSA, per germline. CDR3 residues: CASNPVGLGDTQYF. CDR3 DNA: TGTGCCAGCAACCCAGTGGGCCTTGGGGATACGCAGTATTTT.

The CDR3 region is CAWSVRGGGDEQYF. CDR3 sequence (DNA): TGTGCCTGGAGTGTACGGGGAGGGGGCGACGAGCAGTACTTC. This chain joins TRBV30 and TRBJ2-7; D could derive from TRBD1 or TRBD2 (7 bases each). The CDR3 has 14 residues. V lost 0 bases and J 5 bases, leaving 14 bases between the germline ends. Germline V CDR1 and CDR2: GTSNPN, SVGIG (reference sequence).

The sample holds a few counts of this clone. The chain carries TRBV29-1 and TRBJ2-3; 7 bases match TRBD1. Looked up from germline, CDR1 is SQVTM and CDR2 is ANQGSEA. J was trimmed by 3 bases and V by 6 bases; bases with no gene match: 9. CDR3 length: 14 amino acids. The CDR3 loop reads CSVADRAGTDTQYF. In DNA form, the CDR3 reads TGCAGCGTGGCCGACAGGGCAGGGACAGATACGCAGTATTTT.

This clone was seen ten or more times. The chain employs TRBV4-2 and TRBJ2-3; D is uncertain. There are 11 residues in the CDR3. CDR1 and CDR2 (germline): LGHNA, YNFKEQ. V was pared by 5 bases and J by 2 bases, with 2 bases between. The CDR3 loop reads CASSSTDTQYF. The CDR3 coding sequence is TGTGCCAGCAGCTCCACAGATACGCAGTATTTT.

This clone was seen ten or more times. The sample contains more than one DNA sequence encoding this CDR3. The chain joins TRBV14 to TRBJ1-2, with a weak D call TRBD1 (6 bases). This CDR3 contains 13 residues. The germline V gene encodes CDR1 SGHDN and CDR2 FVKESK. V was shortened by 3 bases and J by 2 bases, with 7 bases between the two germline ends. The CDR3 coding sequence is TGTGCCAGCAGCCAGGGACAAAACTATGGCTACACCTTC. The encoded protein is CASSQGQNYGYTF.

This clone was counted many times. This rearrangement joins TRBV10-3 to TRBJ2-1, with no clear D. Germline V CDR1 and CDR2: ENHRY, SYGVKD. Trimming cost V 3 bases and J 2 bases, with 5 bases left between them. The CDR3 spans 13 residues. CDR3 sequence reads: CAISETPYNEQFF. CDR3 sequence (DNA): TGTGCCATCAGTGAAACGCCCTACAATGAGCAGTTCTTC.

The chain employs TRBV7-2 and TRBJ2-5, with 11 bases fitting TRBD2. The CDR3 runs to 16 residues. Per the germline V gene, CDR1 is SGHTA and CDR2 is FQGNSA. V gave up 5 bases and J gave up 5 bases; unmatched junction bases: 10. CDR3: CASSLGLAATLETQYF. CDR3 sequence (DNA): TGTGCCAGCAGCCTGGGACTAGCGGCAACGCTGGAGACCCAGTACTTC.

The sample holds a few counts of this clone. J is TRBJ2-3 and V is TRBV19; 8 bases fit TRBD1. This CDR3 contains 16 residues. CDR1 LNHDA and CDR2 SQIVND come from the germline V gene (reference sequence). Trimming cost V 6 bases and J 0 bases; bases outside gene matches: 8. The CDR3 nucleotides read TGTGCCAGTAGCCCCGGCAGGGGGCCGAGCACAGATACGCAGTATTTT. Its protein product is CASSPGRGPSTDTQYF.